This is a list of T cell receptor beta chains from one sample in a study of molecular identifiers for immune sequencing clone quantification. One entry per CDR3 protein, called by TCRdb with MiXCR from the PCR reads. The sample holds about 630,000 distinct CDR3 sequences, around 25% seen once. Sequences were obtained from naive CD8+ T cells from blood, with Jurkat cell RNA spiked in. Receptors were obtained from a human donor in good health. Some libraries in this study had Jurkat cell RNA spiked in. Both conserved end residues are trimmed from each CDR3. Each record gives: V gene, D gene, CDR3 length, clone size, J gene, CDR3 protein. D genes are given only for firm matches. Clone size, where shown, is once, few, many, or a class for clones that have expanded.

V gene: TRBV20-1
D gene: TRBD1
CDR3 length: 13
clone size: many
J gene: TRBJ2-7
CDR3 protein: SASLGDSLSYEQY

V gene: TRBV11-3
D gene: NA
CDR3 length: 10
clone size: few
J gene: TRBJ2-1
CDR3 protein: ASSSPAAEQF

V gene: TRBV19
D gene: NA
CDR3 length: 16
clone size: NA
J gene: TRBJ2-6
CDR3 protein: ASSSHEFSSSGANVLT

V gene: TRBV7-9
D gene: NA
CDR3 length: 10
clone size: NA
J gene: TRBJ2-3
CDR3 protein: ASSTRQDTQY

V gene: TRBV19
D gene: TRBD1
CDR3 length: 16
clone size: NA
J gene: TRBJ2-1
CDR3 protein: ASSISFSDRGSYNEQF

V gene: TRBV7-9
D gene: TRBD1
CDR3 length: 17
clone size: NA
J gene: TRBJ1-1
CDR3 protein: ASSPPRDRVTPEFAEAF

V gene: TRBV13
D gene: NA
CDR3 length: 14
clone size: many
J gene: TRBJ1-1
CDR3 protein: ASSSQTDRTNTEAF

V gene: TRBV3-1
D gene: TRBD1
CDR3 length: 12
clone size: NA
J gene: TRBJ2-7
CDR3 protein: ASSRGQGVREQY

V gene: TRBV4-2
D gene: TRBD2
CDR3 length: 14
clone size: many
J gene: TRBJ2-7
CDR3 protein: ASSPTGTSGPAEQY

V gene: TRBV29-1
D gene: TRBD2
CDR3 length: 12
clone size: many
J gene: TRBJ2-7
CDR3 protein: SVEQRDGSYEQY

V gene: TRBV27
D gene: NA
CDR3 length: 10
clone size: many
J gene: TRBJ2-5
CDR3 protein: ASSSGVETQY

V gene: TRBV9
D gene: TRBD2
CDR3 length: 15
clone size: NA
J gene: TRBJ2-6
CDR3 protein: ASSSDGRGPGANVLT

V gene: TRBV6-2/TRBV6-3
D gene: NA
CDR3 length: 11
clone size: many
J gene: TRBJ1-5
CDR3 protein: ASSYVAVGPQH

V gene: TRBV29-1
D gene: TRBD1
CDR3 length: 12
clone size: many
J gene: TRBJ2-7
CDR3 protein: SVEPGQGPDEQY

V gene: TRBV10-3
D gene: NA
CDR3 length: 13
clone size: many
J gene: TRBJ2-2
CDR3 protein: AISDPQVHTGELF

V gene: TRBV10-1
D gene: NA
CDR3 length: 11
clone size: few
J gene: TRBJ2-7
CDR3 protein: ASSGMGNGEQY

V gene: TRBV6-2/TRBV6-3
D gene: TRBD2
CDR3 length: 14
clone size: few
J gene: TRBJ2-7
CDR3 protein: ASSYEGSGGPYEQY

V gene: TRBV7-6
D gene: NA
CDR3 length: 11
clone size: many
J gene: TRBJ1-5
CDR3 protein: ASSLAHPQPQH

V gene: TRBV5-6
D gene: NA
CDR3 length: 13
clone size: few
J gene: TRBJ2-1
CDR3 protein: ASSSPAVPYNEQF

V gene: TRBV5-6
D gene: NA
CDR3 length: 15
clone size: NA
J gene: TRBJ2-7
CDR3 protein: ASSLDAGAGILYEQY

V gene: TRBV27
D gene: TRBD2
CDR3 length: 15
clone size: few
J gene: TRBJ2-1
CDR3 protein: ASSSLQTSGRAGEQF

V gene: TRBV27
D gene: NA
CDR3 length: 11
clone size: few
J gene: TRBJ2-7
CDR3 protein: ASSLDRAVEQY

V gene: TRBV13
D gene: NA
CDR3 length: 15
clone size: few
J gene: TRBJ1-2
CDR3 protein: ASSLGPRNPFNYGYT

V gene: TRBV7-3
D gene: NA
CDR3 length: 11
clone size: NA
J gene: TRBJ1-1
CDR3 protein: ASSFVCEQEAF

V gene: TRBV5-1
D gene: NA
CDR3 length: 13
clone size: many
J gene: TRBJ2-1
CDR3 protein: ASSQTGSSVDEQF

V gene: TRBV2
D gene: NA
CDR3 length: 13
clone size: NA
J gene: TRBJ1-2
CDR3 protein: ASSGAGSGHYGYT

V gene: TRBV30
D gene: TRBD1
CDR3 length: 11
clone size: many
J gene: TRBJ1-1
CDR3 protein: AWQRTGGTEAF

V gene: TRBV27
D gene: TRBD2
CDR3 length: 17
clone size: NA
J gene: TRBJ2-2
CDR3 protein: ASSLGLAGGPITIGELF

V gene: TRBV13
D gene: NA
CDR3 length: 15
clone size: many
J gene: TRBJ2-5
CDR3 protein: ASSLFLAGNPQETQY

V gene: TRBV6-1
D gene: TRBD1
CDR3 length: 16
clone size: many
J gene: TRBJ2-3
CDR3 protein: ASSPLPWTGDEPDTQY

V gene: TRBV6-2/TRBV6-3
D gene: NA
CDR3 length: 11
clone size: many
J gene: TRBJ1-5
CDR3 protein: ASKDYSNQPQH

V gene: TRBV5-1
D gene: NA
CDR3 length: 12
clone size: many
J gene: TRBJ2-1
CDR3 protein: ASSFPGSYNEQF

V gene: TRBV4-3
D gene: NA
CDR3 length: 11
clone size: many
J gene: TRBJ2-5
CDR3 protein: ASSQDVRETQY

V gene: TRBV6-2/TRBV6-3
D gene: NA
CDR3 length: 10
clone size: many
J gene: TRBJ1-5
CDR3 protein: ASSYSRQPQH

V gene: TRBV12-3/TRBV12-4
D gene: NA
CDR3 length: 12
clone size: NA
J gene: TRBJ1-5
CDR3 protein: ASSLIGPNQPQH

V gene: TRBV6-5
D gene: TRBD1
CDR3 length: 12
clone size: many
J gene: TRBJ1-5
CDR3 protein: ASSHGTGSQPQH

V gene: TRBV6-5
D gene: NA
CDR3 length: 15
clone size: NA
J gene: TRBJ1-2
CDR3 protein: ASSPTGSAYFNYGYT

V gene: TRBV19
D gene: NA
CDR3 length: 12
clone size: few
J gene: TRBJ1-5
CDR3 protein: ASSIRGYNQPQH

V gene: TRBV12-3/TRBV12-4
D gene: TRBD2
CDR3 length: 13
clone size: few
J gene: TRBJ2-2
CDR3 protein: ASSFSAGRPGELF

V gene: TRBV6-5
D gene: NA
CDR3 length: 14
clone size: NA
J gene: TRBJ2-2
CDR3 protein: ASKHPGGENTGELF

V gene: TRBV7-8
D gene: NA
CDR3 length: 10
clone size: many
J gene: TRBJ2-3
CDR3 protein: ASSAHTDTQY

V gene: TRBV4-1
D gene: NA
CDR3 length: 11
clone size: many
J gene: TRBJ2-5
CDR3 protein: ASSQEPGETQY